Sequencing of this TCR beta chain was carried out in a study of T-cell reconstitution after alpha-beta-depleted transplantation in children (dated by TCRdb to about 2016). As for the study more broadly: Using TCR repertoire profiling, the study quantitatively followed how T-cell immune reconstitution unfolded in children after TCRalphabeta/CD19-depleted allogeneic hematopoietic cell transplantation.

The meaning of the sample's treatment or condition label: allogeneic hematopoietic cell transplantation with graft depleted of TCRalphabeta T cells and CD19 B cells. The children who served as transplant recipients had been given grafts of TCRalphabeta/CD19-depleted allogeneic hematopoietic cells. This clonotype has at least ten counts. The specificity of this receptor is unknown. No much larger clone exists at a distance of one base, and base qualities are not known. The germline V and J ends show losses of 1 base and 5 bases respectively, and no gene match explains 5 bases of the junction. The CDR3 numbers 16 residues from cysteine through phenylalanine. Only CDR3 DNA is held: 48 bases, read in frame from base 1. Looking up the germline V gene yields CDR1 LGHNA and CDR2 YSLEER. The library came from PCR. The instrument given in TCRdb is Illumina HiSeq 2500. To normalize quantification of the TCRbeta repertoire, the TCR libraries were built with molecular barcoding that relied on unique molecular identifiers. TCRdb reworked the public reads: Q25 trimming with fastp, MiXCR clone assembly, productive beta chains retained. Records with the same CDR3 protein are collapsed into one entry carrying the most frequent genes and DNA. Counted in this sample were around 190,000 distinct CDR3 sequences; approximately 7% of them appeared once. The ten largest clones add up to 5.5% of the sample.

Beyond this particular receptor, the publication reports: Over the following months the frequencies of hyperexpanded clones went down, and after one year T-cell counts and TCRbeta diversity were mostly credited to newly produced T cells. In some patients, high TCRbeta diversity at day 60 was attributed to recipient T cells and intrathymic progenitors that had survived conditioning. Apparently early alphabetaT-cell count recovery about two months after transplant reportedly relied on only several hundred rapidly expanded clones derived from non-depleted graft cells.

The receptor chain draws on TRBV4-3 and TRBJ2-2; 9 nucleotides in the junction match TRBD2. This sequence was found in a boy under 10 years old with acute lymphoblastic leukemia, due to receive a stem cell transplant. Sequenced material: PBMCs, taken before TCRalphabeta/CD19-depleted stem cell transplant. CDR3 protein: CASSQGSGSGTGELFF. The sequence in DNA is TGCGCCAGCAGCCAAGGTAGCGGGAGCGGGACCGGGGAGCTGTTTTTT.